This T cell receptor beta chain comes out of a study of T cells expressing NK-cell markers. About the study: Sorted T-cell subsets CD3+CD56+NKG2C+, CD3+CD56+NKG2C- and CD3+CD56-NKG2C+ were TCR beta-sequenced. Out of eight donors sequenced, seven tested HCMV-seropositive and the remaining one seronegative. Study-wide points: Once again these clonotypes came out on top in the CD3+CD56-NKG2C+ fraction of a few donors. Dominant NKG2C+ clonotype frequencies of roughly 1.0-7.5% of CD8+ T cells were measured in more than 5 donors.

TCRdb reworked the 5' RACE reads into one entry per CDR3 protein, no DNA. Listed are about 160,000 distinct CDR3 sequences; under 20% falls within the top ten. Concerning this clonotype itself: Its specificity is not known.

Germline CDR1 reads SGHTA; CDR2 reads FQGTGA. The CDR3 is 16 residues long. The receptor was derived from a woman between 18 and 70 years old in good health. The sample consisted of blood T cells: a sorted CD56 or NKG2C T cell subset, CD4+ or CD8+ T cells, or bulk PBMC T cells (not recorded which). This rearrangement joins TRBV7-3 to TRBJ2-2; TCRdb's D call, TRBD2, is unchecked because there is no DNA. The CDR3 reads CASSPSGPRTTGELFF.